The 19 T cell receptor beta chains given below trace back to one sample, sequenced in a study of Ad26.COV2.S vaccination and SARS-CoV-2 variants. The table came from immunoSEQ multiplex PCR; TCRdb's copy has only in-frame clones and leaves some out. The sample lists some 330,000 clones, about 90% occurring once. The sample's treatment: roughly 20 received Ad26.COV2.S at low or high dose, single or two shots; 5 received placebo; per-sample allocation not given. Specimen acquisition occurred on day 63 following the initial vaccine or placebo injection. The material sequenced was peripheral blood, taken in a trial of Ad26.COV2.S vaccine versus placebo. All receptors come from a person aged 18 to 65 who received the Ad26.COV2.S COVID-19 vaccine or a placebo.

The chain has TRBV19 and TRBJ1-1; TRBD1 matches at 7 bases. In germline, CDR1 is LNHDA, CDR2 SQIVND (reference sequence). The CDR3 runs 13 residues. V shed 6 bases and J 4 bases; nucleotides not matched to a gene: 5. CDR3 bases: TGTGCCAGTAGGGGCGAGGGGGCCACTGAAGCTTTCTTT. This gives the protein CASRGEGATEAFF.

The chain's CDR3 is CATSEDRVLADTQYF. CDR3 in DNA: TGTGCCACCAGTGAAGACAGGGTACTCGCAGATACGCAGTATTTT. The chain carries TRBV24-1 and TRBJ2-3, with 7 nucleotides matching TRBD1. CDR1 and CDR2 (germline): KGHDR, SFDVKD. J was trimmed by 4 bases and V by 4 bases; bases with no gene match: 7. The CDR3 consists of 15 residues.

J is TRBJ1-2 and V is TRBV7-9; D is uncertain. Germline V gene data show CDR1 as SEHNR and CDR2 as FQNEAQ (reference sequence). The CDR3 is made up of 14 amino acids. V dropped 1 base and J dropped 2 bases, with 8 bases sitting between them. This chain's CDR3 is CASSLGRENYGYTF. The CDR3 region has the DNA TGTGCCAGCAGCTTAGGACGGGAAAACTATGGCTACACCTTC.

Here the CDR3 reads CASSLIGPPYEQYF. For the CDR3, the DNA is TGTGCCAGCAGTTTAATCGGTCCCCCCTACGAGCAGTACTTC. The chain has TRBV28 and TRBJ2-7; no firm D call. CDR3 length equals 14 residues. V was shortened by 2 bases and J by 2 bases, with 10 bases between the two germline ends. Germline V CDR1 and CDR2: MDHEN, SYDVKM.

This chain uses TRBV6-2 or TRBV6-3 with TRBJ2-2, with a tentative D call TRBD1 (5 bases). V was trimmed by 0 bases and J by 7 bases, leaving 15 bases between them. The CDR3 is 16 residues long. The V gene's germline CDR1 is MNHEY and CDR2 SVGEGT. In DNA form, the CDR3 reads TGTGCCAGCAGTTACTCGGGGCAGTTTAGGTTCGGGGAGCTGTTTTTT. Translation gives CASSYSGQFRFGELFF.

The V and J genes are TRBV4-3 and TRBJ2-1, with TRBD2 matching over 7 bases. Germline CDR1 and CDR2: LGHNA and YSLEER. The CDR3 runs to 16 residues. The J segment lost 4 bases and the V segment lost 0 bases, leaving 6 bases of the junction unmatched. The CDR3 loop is CASSQDNSGSYNEQFF. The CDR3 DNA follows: TGCGCCAGCAGCCAAGATAATAGCGGGTCTTACAATGAGCAGTTCTTC.

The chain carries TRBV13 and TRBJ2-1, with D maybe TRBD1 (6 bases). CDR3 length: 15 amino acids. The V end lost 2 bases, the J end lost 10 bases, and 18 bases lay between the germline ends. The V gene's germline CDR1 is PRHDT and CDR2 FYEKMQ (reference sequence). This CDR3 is CASSLPRLGHKEQFF. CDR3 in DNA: TGTGCCAGCAGCTTACCCAGGCTGGGACATAAGGAGCAGTTCTTC.

CDR3 in amino acids: CASSQDSDSGNTIYF. The CDR3 bases are TGCGCCAGCAGCCAAGATTCGGACTCTGGAAACACCATATATTTT. The genes are TRBV4-3 and TRBJ1-3, with unresolved D. The CDR3 sequence is 15 residues long. CDR1 and CDR2 from the germline V gene are LGHNA and YSLEER. V dropped 0 bases and J dropped 0 bases, with 6 bases sitting between them.

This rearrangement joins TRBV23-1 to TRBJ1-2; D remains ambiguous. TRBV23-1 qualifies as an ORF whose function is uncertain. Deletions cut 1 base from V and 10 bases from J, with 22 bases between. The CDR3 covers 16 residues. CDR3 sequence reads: CASSQFPRAGGFVYTF. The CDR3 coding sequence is TGCGCCAGCAGTCAATTCCCCCGAGCGGGAGGGTTTGTCTACACCTTC.

CDR3 loop: CASSYGTGVDYGYTF. CDR3 bases: TGTGCCAGCAGTTACGGGACAGGGGTGGACTATGGCTACACCTTC. The rearrangement joins TRBV27 to TRBJ1-2; 10 nucleotides match TRBD1. V shed 4 bases, J shed 3 bases, and the junction held 5 bases outside the gene matches. Per germline, CDR1 MNHEY and CDR2 SMNVEV (reference sequence). The CDR3 totals 15 residues.

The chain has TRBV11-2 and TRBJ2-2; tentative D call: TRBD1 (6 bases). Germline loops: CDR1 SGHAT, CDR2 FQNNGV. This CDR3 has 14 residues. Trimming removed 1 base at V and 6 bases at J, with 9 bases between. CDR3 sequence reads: CASSLAGEPGELFF. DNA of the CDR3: TGTGCCAGCAGCTTAGCAGGGGAGCCCGGGGAGCTGTTTTTT. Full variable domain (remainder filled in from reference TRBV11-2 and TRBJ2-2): EAGVAQSPRYKIIEKRQSVAFWCNPISGHATLYWYQQILGQGPKLLIQFQNNGVVDDSQLPKDRFSAERLKGVDSTLKIQPAKLEDSAVYLCASSLAGEPGELFFGEGSRLTVL.

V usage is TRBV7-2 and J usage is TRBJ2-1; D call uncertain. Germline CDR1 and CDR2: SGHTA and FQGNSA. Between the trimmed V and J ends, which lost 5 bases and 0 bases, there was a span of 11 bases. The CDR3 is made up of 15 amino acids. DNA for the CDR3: TGTGCCAGCAGCCCCCGAAGGAGCTCCTACAATGAGCAGTTCTTC. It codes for CASSPRRSSYNEQFF.

CDR3 region: CASSPPRTVYNEQFF. As DNA, the CDR3 is TGTGCCAGCAGCCCTCCTAGGACGGTCTACAATGAGCAGTTCTTC. This chain uses TRBV7-2 with TRBJ2-1; D is unclear. The CDR3 spans 15 residues. Germline assignment: CDR1 SGHTA and CDR2 FQGNSA. V dropped 5 bases and J dropped 3 bases, with 14 bases sitting between them.

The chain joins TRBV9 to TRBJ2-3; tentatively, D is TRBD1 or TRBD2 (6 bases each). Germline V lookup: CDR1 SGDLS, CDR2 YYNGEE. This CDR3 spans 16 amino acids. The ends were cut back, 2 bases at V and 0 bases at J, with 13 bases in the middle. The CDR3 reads CASSVQWGASTDTQYF. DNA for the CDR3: TGTGCCAGCAGCGTCCAATGGGGGGCGAGCACAGATACGCAGTATTTT.

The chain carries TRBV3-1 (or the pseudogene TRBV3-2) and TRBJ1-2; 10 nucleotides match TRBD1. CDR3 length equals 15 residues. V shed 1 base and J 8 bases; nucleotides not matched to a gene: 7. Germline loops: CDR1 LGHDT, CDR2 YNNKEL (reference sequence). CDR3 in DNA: TGTGCCAGCAGCCAAGTGGGACAGGGGAAAGGCGGCTACACCTTC. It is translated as CASSQVGQGKGGYTF.

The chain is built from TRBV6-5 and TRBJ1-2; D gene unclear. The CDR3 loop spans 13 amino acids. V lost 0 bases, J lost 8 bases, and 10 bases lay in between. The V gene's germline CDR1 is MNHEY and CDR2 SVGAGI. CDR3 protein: CASSYSAGPGYTF. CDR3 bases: TGTGCCAGCAGTTACTCGGCAGGCCCAGGCTACACCTTC.

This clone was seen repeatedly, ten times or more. The CDR3 DNA is TGTGCCAGCAGTGCCCAGATCCTTTACGAGCAGTACTTC. Encoded protein: CASSAQILYEQYF. The chain joins TRBV2 to TRBJ2-7; no clear D. Germline V gives CDR1 SNHLY, CDR2 FYNNEI. The CDR3 has 13 amino acids. V was trimmed by 4 bases and J by 4 bases, leaving 11 bases between them.

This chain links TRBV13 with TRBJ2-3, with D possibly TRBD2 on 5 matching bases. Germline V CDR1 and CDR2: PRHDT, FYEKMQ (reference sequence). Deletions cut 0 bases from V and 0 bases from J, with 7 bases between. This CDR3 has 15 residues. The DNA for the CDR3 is TGTGCCAGCAGCTTAGGTCGGACTAGCACAGATACGCAGTATTTT. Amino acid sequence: CASSLGRTSTDTQYF.

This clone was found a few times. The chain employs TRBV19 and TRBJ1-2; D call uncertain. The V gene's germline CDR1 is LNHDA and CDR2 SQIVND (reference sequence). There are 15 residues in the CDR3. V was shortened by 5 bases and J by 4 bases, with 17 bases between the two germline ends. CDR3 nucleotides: TGTGCCAGTAGTTCTTCAAAGGATAGCTTCTATGGCTACACCTTC. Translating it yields CASSSSKDSFYGYTF.